A selection of T cell receptor beta chains follows, all from one sample in a study of naive and memory T cell subsets. TCRdb reprocessed the UMI-ligation and nested PCR reads with MiXCR, giving one entry per CDR3 protein. The sample has approximately 80,000 distinct CDR3 sequences, 9% seen once; the top ten hold about 1.2%. The specimen sequenced was naive CD8+ T cells from blood. These TCRs come from a human donor in good health. CDR3s include the opening cysteine and the closing phenylalanine or tryptophan. The D gene is left open where the match is weak. Size is stated for part of the rows, as once, few or many counts, or as a class when the clone is expanded.

TRBJ2-2	TRBV11-2	-	15	-	TGTGCCAGCAGACATCCCTTACAGGTTACCGGGGAGCTGTTTTTT	CASRHPLQVTGELFF
TRBJ2-1	TRBV12-5	TRBD2	17	few	TGTGCTAGTGGTCCGGGACTAGCGGGAGGGCCTAGTAATGAGCAGTTCTTC	CASGPGLAGGPSNEQFF
TRBJ2-3	TRBV27	TRBD2	18	-	TGTGCCAGCAGTCCCGAGTCCGGGACTAGCGGGATCACAGATACGCAGTATTTT	CASSPESGTSGITDTQYF
TRBJ2-7	TRBV5-1	-	13	few	TGCGCCAGCAGCCCCCCATCGGGCTACGAGCAGTACTTC	CASSPPSGYEQYF
TRBJ2-3	TRBV5-4	TRBD2	17	many	TGTGCCAGCAGCTTGAAGCGGGAGATGATTAGCACAGATACGCAGTATTTT	CASSLKREMISTDTQYF
TRBJ1-4	TRBV11-3	-	12	-	TGTGCCTCCGGGTGGGCTAATGAAAAACTGTTTTTT	CASGWANEKLFF
TRBJ2-3	TRBV21-1	-	16	many	TGTGCCAGCAGCCCTGCTGGGCAGTTTAGCACAGATACGCAGTATTTT	CASSPAGQFSTDTQYF
TRBJ2-5	TRBV4-3	TRBD2	17	few	TGCGCCAGCAGCCAACGTTTTGGCGGGAGGGTCCAAGAGACCCAGTACTTC	CASSQRFGGRVQETQYF
TRBJ2-7	TRBV7-8	-	11	-	TGTGCCAGCTCGGCTACTGGCGAGCAGTACTTC	CASSATGEQYF
TRBJ2-2	TRBV5-1	-	12	-	TGCGCCACCAACTCGAACACCGGGGAGCTGTTTTTT	CATNSNTGELFF
TRBJ2-1	TRBV27	-	15	-	TGTGCCAGCAGATGGACTCACCGGCCTGACAATGAGCAGTTCTTC	CASRWTHRPDNEQFF
TRBJ2-3	TRBV6-1	-	17	few	TGTGCCAGCAGTGTGAGGTACTATGGTGGGGGCACAGATACGCAGTATTTT	CASSVRYYGGGTDTQYF
TRBJ1-1	TRBV6-7	TRBD1	17	few	TGTGCCAGCACCAGAATGGCGGCAGGGGGGTTCGGCACTGAAGCTTTCTTT	CASTRMAAGGFGTEAFF
TRBJ1-1	TRBV30	TRBD1	11	-	TGTGCCTGTGACAGGGGGACTGAAGCTTTCTTT	CACDRGTEAFF
TRBJ2-2	TRBV11-3	TRBD1	17	-	TGTGCCAGCAGCCTAGGAGGGACAGGGATATTCACCGGGGAGCTGTTTTTT	CASSLGGTGIFTGELFF
TRBJ2-7	TRBV20-1	-	13	few	TGCAGTGCTAGATTACAGAGCTCCTACGAGCAGTACTTC	CSARLQSSYEQYF
TRBJ2-5	TRBV11-2	-	14	-	TGTGCCAGCAGCTTTGGGCTGAGCCAAGAGACCCAGTACTTC	CASSFGLSQETQYF
TRBJ1-1	TRBV6-7	-	14	-	TGTGCCAGCAGAGAGAGAGCGGGGAACACTGAAGCTTTCTTT	CASRERAGNTEAFF
TRBJ2-1	TRBV28	TRBD2	18	few	TGTGCCAGCAGTTTCCCCTCTAGCGGGGGAAGCTCCTACAATGAGCAGTTCTTC	CASSFPSSGGSSYNEQFF
TRBJ1-5	TRBV12-3/TRBV12-4	-	14	few	TGTGCCAGCAATTTAGGGGGGCTAAATCAGCCCCAGCATTTT	CASNLGGLNQPQHF